The rows below give T cell receptor beta chains drawn from one sample of a study of T cell responses to AZD1222 COVID-19 vaccine. Profiled with immunoSEQ multiplex PCR; TCRdb holds only in-frame clones, not every one. The sample holds fewer than 100,000 clones; approximately 90% are singletons and the top ten take 15% to 20%. This material consisted of peripheral blood, taken on day 0 of AZD1222 vaccination. Every receptor here comes from an adult in good health. Each CDR3 is given with its conserved first and last residue.

J: TRBJ2-7; length: 13; V: TRBV27; CDR3: CASRRTGPYEQYF
J: TRBJ1-1; length: 14; V: TRBV27; CDR3: CASSSPRGGTEAFF
J: TRBJ1-4; length: 14; V: TRBV5-5; CDR3: CASSNGRRGEKLFF
J: TRBJ2-6; length: 15; V: TRBV18; CDR3: CASSPRDTGANVLTF
J: TRBJ1-6; length: 17; V: TRBV5-1; CDR3: CASSQGPAGGENSPLHF
J: TRBJ2-5; length: 14; V: TRBV7-3; CDR3: CASSLSPAEETQYF
J: TRBJ2-1; length: 17; V: TRBV4-3; CDR3: CASSQVRGSSSYNEQFF
J: TRBJ2-4; length: 14; V: TRBV19; CDR3: CASSIGSQRDIQYF
J: TRBJ2-1; length: 16; V: TRBV7-6; CDR3: CASSLKSGRAYNEQFF
J: TRBJ2-7; length: 15; V: TRBV6-5; CDR3: CASRGTPELAYEQYF
J: TRBJ1-5; length: 13; V: TRBV6-5; CDR3: CASSYRVGQPQHF
J: TRBJ2-1; length: 16; V: TRBV5-4; CDR3: CASSSPGSGGYNEQFF
J: TRBJ2-1; length: 14; V: TRBV7-9; CDR3: CASSLDQTGDEQFF
J: TRBJ1-2; length: 13; V: TRBV5-1; CDR3: CASSQGTADGYTF
J: TRBJ1-1; length: 13; V: TRBV7-2; CDR3: CASSLALRREAFF
J: TRBJ2-2; length: 15; V: TRBV10-3; CDR3: CAISEQQANTGELFF
J: TRBJ2-1; length: 17; V: TRBV14; CDR3: CASSHGTSGKRVNEQFF